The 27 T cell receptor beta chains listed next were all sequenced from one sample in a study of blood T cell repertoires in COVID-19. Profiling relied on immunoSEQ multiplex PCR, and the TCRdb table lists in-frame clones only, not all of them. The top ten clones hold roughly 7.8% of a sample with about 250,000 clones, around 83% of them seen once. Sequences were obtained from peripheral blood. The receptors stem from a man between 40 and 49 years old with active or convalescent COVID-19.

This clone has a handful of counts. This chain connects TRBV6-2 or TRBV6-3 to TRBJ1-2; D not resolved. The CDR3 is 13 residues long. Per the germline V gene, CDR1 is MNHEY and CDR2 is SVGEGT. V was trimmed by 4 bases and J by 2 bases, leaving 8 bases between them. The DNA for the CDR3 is TGTGCCAGCAGTTGGCAGAAGAACTATGGCTACACCTTC. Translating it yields CASSWQKNYGYTF.

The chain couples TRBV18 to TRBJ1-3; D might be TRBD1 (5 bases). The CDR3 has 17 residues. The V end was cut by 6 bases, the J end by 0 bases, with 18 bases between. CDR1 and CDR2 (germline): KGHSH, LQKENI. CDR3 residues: CASSPGNPGLSGNTIYF. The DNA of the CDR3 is TGTGCCAGCTCTCCAGGAAACCCGGGACTCTCTGGAAACACCATATATTTT.

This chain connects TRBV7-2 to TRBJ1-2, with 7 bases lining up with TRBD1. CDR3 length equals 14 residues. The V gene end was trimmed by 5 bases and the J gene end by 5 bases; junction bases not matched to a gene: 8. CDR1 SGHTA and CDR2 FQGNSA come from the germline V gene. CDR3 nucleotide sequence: TGTGCCAGCAGCCCGGGGACAGCGATGTATGGCTACACCTTC. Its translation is CASSPGTAMYGYTF.

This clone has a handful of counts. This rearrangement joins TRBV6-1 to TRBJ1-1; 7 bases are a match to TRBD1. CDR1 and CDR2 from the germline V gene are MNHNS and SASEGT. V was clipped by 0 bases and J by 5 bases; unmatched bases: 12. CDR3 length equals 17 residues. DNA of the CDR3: TGTGCCAGCAGTGAAGCGAACATACAGGGGCGCTTAACTGAAGCTTTCTTT. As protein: CASSEANIQGRLTEAFF.

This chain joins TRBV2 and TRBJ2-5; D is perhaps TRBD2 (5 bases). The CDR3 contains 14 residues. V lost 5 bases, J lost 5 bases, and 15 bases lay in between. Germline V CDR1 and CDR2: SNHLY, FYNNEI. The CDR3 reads CASSPGLARETQYF. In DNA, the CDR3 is TGTGCCAGCAGTCCCGGACTCGCCCGGGAGACCCAGTACTTC.

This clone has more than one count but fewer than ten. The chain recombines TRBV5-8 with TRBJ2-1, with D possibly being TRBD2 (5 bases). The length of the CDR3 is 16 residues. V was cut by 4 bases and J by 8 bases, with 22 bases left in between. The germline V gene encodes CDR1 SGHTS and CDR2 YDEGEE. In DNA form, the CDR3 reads TGTGCCAGCAGCCGCGACCTGACTCCGTCGGGATATGAGCAGTTCTTC. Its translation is CASSRDLTPSGYEQFF.

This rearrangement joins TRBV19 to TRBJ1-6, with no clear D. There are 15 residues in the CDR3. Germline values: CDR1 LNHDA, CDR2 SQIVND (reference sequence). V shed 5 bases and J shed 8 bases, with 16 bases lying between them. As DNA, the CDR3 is TGTGCCAGTAGTCCTCCCCAGGATGGATATTCACCCCTCCACTTT. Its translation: CASSPPQDGYSPLHF.

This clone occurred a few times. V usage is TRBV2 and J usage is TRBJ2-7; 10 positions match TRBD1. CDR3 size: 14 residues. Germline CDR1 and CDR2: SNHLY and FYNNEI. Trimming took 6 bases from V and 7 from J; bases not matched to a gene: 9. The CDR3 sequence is CASRDDRGLGEQYF. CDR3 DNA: TGTGCCAGCAGGGACGACAGGGGGCTGGGGGAGCAGTACTTC.

The CDR3 loop is CASSLAAGGVNTGELFF. DNA of the CDR3: TGTGCCAGCAGCTTAGCCGCGGGAGGGGTGAACACCGGGGAGCTGTTTTTT. The genes are TRBV7-8 and TRBJ2-2; 9 positions match TRBD2. CDR1 is SGHVS and CDR2 is FQNEAQ in the germline V gene. V was pared by 0 bases and J by 1 base, with 3 bases of the junction left unmatched. The CDR3 runs 17 residues.

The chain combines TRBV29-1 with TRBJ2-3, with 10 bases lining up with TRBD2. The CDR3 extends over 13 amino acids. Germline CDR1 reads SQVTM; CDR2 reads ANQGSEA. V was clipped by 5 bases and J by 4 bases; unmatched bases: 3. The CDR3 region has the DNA TGCAGCGTTTCAGCGGGGGGGCCAGATACGCAGTATTTT. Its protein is CSVSAGGPDTQYF.

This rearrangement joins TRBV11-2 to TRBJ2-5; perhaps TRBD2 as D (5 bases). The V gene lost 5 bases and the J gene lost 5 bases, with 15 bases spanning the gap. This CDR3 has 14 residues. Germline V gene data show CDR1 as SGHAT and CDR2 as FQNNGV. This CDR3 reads CASSPTTLAETQYF. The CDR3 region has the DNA TGTGCCAGCAGCCCTACGACTTTAGCGGAGACCCAGTACTTC.

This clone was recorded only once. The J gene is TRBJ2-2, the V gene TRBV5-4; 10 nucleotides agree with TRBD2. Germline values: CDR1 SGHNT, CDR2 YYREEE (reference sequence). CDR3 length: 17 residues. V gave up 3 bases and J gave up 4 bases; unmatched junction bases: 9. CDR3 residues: CASSSSDTSGVTGELFF. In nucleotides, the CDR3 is TGTGCCAGCAGCTCGTCCGATACTAGCGGGGTCACCGGGGAGCTGTTTTTT.

The CDR3 region has the DNA TGTGCCAGCAGCCTAGGGACAGGGGCCACAGATACGCAGTATTTT. This encodes CASSLGTGATDTQYF. The rearrangement uses TRBV2 and TRBJ2-3, with 10 bases aligning to TRBD1. Germline CDR1 and CDR2: SNHLY and FYNNEI. The CDR3 has 15 residues. J lost 2 bases, V lost 6 bases, and 5 bases had no gene match. The whole variable domain, filled in from reference TRBV2 and TRBJ2-3, reads EPEVTQTPSHQVTQMGQEVILRCVPISNHLYFYWYRQILGQKVEFLVSFYNNEISEKSEIFDDQFSVERPDGSNFTLKIRSTKLEDSAMYFCASSLGTGATDTQYFGPGTRLTVL.

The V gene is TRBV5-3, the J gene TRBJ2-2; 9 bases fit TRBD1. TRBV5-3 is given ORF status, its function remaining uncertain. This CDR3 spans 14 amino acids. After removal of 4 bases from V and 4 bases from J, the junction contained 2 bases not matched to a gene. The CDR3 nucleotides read TGTGCCAGAAGCACAGGGGGCACCACCGGGGAGCTGTTTTTT. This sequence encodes CARSTGGTTGELFF.

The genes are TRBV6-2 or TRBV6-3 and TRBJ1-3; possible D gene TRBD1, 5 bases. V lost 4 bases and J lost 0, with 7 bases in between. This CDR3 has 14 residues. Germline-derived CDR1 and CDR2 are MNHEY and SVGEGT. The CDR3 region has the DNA TGTGCCAGCAGTTCGACAGTCTCTGGAAACACCATATATTTT. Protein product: CASSSTVSGNTIYF.

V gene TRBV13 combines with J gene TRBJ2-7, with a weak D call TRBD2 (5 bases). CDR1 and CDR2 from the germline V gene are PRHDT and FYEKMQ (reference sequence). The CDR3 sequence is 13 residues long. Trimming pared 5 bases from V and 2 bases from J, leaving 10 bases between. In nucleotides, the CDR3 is TGTGCCAGCAGCCCCCGGGATCCCTACGAGCAGTACTTC. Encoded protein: CASSPRDPYEQYF.

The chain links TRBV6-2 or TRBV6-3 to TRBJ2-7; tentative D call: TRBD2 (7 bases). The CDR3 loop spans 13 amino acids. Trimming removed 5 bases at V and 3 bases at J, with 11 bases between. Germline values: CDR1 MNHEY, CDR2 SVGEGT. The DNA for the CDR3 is TGTGCCAGCAGTGTGGGAGGGGGCTACGAGCAGTACTTC. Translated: CASSVGGGYEQYF.

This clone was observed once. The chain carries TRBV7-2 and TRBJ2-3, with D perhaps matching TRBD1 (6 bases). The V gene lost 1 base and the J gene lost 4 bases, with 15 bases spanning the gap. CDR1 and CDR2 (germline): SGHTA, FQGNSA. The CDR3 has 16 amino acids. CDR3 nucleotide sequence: TGTGCCAGCAGCTTAGGGTGGTCAGGGGTGTCAGATACGCAGTATTTT. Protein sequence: CASSLGWSGVSDTQYF.

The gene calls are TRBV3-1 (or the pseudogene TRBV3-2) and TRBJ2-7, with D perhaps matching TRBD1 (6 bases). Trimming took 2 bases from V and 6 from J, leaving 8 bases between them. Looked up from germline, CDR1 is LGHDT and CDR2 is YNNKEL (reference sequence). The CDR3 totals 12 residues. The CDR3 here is CASSQTGTEQYF. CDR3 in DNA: TGTGCCAGCAGCCAAACAGGGACCGAGCAGTACTTC.

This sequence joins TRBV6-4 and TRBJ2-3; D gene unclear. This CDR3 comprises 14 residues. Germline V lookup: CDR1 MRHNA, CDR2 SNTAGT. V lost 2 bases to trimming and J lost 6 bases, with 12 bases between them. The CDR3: CASSDGHPSDTQYF. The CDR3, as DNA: TGTGCCAGCAGTGACGGCCATCCCTCGGATACGCAGTATTTT.

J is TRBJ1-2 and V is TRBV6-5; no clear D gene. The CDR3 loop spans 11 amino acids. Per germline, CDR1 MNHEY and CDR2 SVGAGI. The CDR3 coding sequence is TGTGTCACCTTAGCTAACTATGGCTACACCTTC. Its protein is CVTLANYGYTF.

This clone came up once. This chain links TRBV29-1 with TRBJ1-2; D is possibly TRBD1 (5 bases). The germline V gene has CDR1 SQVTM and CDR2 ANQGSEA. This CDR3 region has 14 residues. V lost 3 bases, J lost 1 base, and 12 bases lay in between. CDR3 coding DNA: TGCAGCGTTGATCATCAGGGCCATAACTATGGCTACACCTTC. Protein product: CSVDHQGHNYGYTF. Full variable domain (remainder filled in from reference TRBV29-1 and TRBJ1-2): SAVISQKPSRDICQRGTSLTIQCQVDSQVTMMFWYRQQPGQSLTLIATANQGSEATYESGFVIDKFPISRPNLTFSTLTVSNMSPEDSSIYLCSVDHQGHNYGYTFGSGTRLTVV.

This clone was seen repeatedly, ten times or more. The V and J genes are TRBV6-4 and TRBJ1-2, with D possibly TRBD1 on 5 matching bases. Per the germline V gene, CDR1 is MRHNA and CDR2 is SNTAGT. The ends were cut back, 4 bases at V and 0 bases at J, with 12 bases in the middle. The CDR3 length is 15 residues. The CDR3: CASSGGGLTNYGYTF. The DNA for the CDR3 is TGTGCCAGCAGTGGGGGGGGACTGACTAACTATGGCTACACCTTC.

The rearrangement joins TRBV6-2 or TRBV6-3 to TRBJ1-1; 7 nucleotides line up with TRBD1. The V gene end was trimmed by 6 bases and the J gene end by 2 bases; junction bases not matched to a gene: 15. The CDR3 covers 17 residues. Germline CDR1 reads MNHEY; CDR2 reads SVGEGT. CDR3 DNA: TGTGCCAGCAGCAACCCCGCTGGGAGAGGGGGCAACACTGAAGCTTTCTTT. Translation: CASSNPAGRGGNTEAFF.

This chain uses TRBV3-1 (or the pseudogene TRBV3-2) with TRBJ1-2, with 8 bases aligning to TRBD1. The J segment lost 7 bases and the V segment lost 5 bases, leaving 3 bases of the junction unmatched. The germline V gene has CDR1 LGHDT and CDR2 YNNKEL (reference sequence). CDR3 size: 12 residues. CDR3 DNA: TGTGCCAGCAGCAAGGACAGGGCTGGCTACACCTTC. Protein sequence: CASSKDRAGYTF.

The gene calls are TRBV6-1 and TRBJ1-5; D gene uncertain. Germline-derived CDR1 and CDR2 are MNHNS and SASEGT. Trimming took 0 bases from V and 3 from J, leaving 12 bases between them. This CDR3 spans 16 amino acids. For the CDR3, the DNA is TGTGCCAGCAGTGAAGCAGCGGCGGACTACAATCAGCCCCAGCATTTT. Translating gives CASSEAAADYNQPQHF.

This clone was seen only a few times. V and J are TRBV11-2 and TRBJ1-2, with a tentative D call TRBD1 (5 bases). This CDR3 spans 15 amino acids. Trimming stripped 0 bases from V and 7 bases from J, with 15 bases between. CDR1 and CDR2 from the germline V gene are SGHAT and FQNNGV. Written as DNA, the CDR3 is TGTGCCAGCAGCTTAGAGATAGAAGGGGCCCCTGGCTACACCTTC. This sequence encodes CASSLEIEGAPGYTF.